This T cell receptor beta chain emerged from a study of post-analysis software for immune sequencing data. Unique-molecular-identifier-tagged TCR beta cDNA libraries were used. T cells numbering 1 to 10 million yielded cDNA molecules that totaled around 500,000. Each CDR3 protein gets one entry after TCRdb re-called the PCR reads with MiXCR. Among roughly 150,000 distinct CDR3 sequences listed, roughly 35% were seen once. The CDR3 has 17 amino acids. V trimming: 5 bases; J trimming: 4 bases; junction bases outside the gene matches: 10. Germline V CDR1 and CDR2: SGHTA, FQGTGA. This clonotype was picked up a small number of times. The antigen is not known. Study-wide findings and caveats: There were about 5 TRBV segments more frequent in patients than controls, and TRBV5-6, TRBV5-1 and TRBV20-1 were among them. F measure clustering grouped samples strongly by preparation batch. Significantly lower normalized Chao1 diversity was found in patients with multiple sclerosis relative to controls.

The starting material was blood, obtained after autologous hematopoietic stem cell transplantation. The rearrangement joins TRBV7-3 to TRBJ2-1, with 11 nucleotides matching TRBD2. The origin of this receptor is a girl between 5 and 17 years old with multiple sclerosis. CDR3 amino acids: CASSTRPTSGSYNEQFF. CDR3 in DNA: TGTGCCAGCAGCACTCGCCCTACTAGCGGGAGTTACAATGAGCAGTTCTTC.